This TCR beta chain derives from a study of cytomegalovirus exposure and HLA in healthy donors. Overall study results and limits: Later analysis associated a missense DCLRE1C variant with TCR beta V- and J-gene trimming. The authors judged a highly shared variant cluster likely a sequencing artifact. Among the most significant clusters, several appeared linked to common viral pathogens in a later analysis.

60 Vbeta and 13 Jbeta primers were used in PCR. The assay was immunoSEQ multiplex PCR, and TCRdb's table has in-frame clones only and misses some. This table holds roughly 120,000 clones, 70% to 80% found once. Points on this clone: Its matching antigen is unknown.

Germline loops: CDR1 SGHDT, CDR2 YYEEEE. The CDR3 has 15 amino acids. Trimming left V 3 bases short and J 0 bases short, with 10 bases between. Those who donated were healthy bone marrow donors. This TCR was recovered from a man aged 18 to 30 in good health and CMV-seronegative. Sequenced: PBMCs. This sequence joins TRBV5-6 and TRBJ1-3; unclear D gene. The CDR3 sequence: CASSSRSRSGNTIYF. For the CDR3, the DNA is TGTGCCAGCAGCTCACGAAGCCGCTCTGGAAACACCATATATTTT.